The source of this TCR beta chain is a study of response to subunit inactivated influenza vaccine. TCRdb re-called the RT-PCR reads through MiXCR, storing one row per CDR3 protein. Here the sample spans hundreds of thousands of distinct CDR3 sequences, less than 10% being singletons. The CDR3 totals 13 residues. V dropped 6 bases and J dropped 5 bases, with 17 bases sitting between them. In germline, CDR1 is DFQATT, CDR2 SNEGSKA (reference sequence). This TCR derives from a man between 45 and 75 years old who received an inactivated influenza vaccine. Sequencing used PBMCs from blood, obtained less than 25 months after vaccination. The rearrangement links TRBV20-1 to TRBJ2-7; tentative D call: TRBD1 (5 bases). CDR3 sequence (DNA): TGCAGTGCGACCCAGGCAGGGCACGACGAGCAGTACTTC. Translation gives CSATQAGHDEQYF.